This entry lists 5 T cell receptor beta chains sequenced from one sample in a study of T cell changes during pregnancy in multiple sclerosis. The assay was immunoSEQ multiplex PCR, and TCRdb's table has in-frame clones only and misses some. The sample contains tens of thousands of clones, around four fifths of which appear only once. Source: CD8+ T cells from peripheral blood mononuclear cells, taken in the first trimester of pregnancy. These receptor sequences come from a female donor in good health, enrolled as a control in a pregnancy study.

V gene TRBV28 combines with J gene TRBJ2-7; maybe TRBD1 (6 bases). CDR3 length: 13 amino acids. CDR1 and CDR2 (germline): MDHEN, SYDVKM. V was clipped by 9 bases and J by 0 bases, with 12 bases between them. Here the CDR3 DNA reads TGTGCCAGTTGCCCAGGGGACTCCTACGAGCAGTACTTC. It specifies CASCPGDSYEQYF.

The CDR3 sequence: CASSPTGGAGNSPLHF. DNA for the CDR3: TGTGCCAGCAGCCCCACAGGGGGCGCCGGAAATTCACCCCTCCACTTT. The rearrangement links TRBV28 to TRBJ1-6; 9 nucleotides agree with TRBD1. V shed 6 bases and J 7 bases; nucleotides not matched to a gene: 10. The germline gives CDR1 MDHEN, CDR2 SYDVKM. This CDR3 has 16 amino acids.

This clone occurred once. V gene TRBV5-5 combines with J gene TRBJ2-7, with 8 bases fitting TRBD1. Trimming at V came to 5 bases and at J to 3 bases, leaving 10 bases not matched to a gene. CDR1 is SGHKS, CDR2 YYEKEE, per germline (reference sequence). The CDR3 covers 15 residues. CDR3 loop: CASRDGQGLGYEQYF. DNA of the CDR3: TGTGCCAGCAGGGACGGACAGGGCCTAGGCTACGAGCAGTACTTC. Complete variable domain (other parts from reference TRBV5-5 and TRBJ2-7): DAGVTQSPTHLIKTRGQQVTLRCSPISGHKSVSWYQQVLGQGPQFIFQYYEKEERGRGNFPDRFSARQFPNYSSELNVNALLLGDSALYLCASRDGQGLGYEQYFGPGTRLTVT.

In DNA, the CDR3 is TGTGCCAGCAGTTTGGGGGCGGAGCAGTACTTC. It is translated as CASSLGAEQYF. The chain is built from TRBV6-5 and TRBJ2-7, with D maybe TRBD1 (6 bases). V gave up 4 bases and J gave up 7 bases, with 8 bases separating them. The CDR3 contains 11 residues. From germline, CDR1 is MNHEY and CDR2 SVGAGI.

The CDR3 DNA is TGCGCCAGCAGCTCTCAAGCGGGGGAATACGAGCAGTACTTC. It specifies CASSSQAGEYEQYF. The rearrangement joins TRBV5-1 to TRBJ2-7; 8 nucleotides line up with TRBD2. The CDR3 loop spans 14 amino acids. With 3 bases clipped from V and 4 bases from J, the junction kept 6 bases outside the gene matches. The V gene's germline CDR1 is SGHRS and CDR2 YFSETQ.